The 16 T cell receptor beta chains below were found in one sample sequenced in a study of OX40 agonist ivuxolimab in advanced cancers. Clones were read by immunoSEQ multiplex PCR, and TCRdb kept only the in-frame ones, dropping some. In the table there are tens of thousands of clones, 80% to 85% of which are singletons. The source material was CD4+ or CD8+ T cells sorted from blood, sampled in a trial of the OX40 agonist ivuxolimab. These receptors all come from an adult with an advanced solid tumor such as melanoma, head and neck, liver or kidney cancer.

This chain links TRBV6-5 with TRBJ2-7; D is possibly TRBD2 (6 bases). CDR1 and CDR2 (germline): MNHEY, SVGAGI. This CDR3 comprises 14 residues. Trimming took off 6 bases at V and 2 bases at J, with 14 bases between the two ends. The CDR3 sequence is CASSYNGGTYEQYF. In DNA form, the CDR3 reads TGTGCCAGCAGCTACAATGGGGGGACCTACGAGCAGTACTTC.

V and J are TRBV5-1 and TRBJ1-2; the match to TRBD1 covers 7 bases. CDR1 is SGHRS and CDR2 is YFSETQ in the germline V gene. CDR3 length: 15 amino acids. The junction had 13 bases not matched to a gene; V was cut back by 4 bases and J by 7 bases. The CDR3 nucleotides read TGCGCCAGCAGCGCAAGACAGGGTGACTCTGCTGGCTACACCTTC. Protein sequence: CASSARQGDSAGYTF. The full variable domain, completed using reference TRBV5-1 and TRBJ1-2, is KAGVTQTPRYLIKTRGQQVTLSCSPISGHRSVSWYQQTPGQGLQFLFEYFSETQRNKGNFPGRFSGRQFSNSRSEMNVSTLELGDSALYLCASSARQGDSAGYTFGSGTRLTVV.

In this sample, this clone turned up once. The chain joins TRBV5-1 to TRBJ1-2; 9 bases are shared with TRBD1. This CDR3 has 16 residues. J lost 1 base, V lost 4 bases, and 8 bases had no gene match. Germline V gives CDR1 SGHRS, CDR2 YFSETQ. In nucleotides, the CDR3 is TGCGCCAGCAGCACATCGGGACAGGGAAGTAACTATGGCTACACCTTC. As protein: CASSTSGQGSNYGYTF.

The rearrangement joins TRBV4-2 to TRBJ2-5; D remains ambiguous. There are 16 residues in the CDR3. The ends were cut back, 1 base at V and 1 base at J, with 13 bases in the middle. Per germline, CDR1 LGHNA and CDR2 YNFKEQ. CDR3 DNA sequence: TGTGCCAGCAGCCAAGCCCGGACCCCACTCCAAGAGACCCAGTACTTC. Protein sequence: CASSQARTPLQETQYF.

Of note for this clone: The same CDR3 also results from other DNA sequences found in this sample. The CDR3: CASRGRGGGGELFF. CDR3 in DNA: TGTGCCAGCAGGGGTCGGGGGGGCGGCGGGGAGCTGTTTTTT. V usage is TRBV6-6 and J usage is TRBJ2-2; 8 bases map to TRBD2. With V trimmed by 6 bases and J by 7 bases, 7 bases remained unmatched. Germline-derived CDR1 and CDR2 are MNHNY and SVGAGI (reference sequence). The CDR3 extends over 14 amino acids.

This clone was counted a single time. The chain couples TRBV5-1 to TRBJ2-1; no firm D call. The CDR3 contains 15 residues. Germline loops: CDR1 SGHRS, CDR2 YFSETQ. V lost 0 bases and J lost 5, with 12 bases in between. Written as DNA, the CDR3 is TGCGCCAGCAGCTTGGCTCTCACAGCCAACAATGAGCAGTTCTTC. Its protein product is CASSLALTANNEQFF.

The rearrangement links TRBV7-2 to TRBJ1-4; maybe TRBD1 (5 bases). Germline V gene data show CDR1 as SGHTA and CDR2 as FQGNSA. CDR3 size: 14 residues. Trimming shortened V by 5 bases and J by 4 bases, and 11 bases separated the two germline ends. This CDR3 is CASSRPRGNEKLFF. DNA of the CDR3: TGTGCCAGCAGCCGCCCGAGGGGTAATGAAAAACTGTTTTTT. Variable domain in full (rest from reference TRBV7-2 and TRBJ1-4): GAGVSQSPSNKVTEKGKDVELRCDPISGHTALYWYRQSLGQGLEFLIYFQGNSAPDKSGLPSDRFSAERTGGSVSTLTIQRTQQEDSAVYLCASSRPRGNEKLFFGSGTQLSVL.

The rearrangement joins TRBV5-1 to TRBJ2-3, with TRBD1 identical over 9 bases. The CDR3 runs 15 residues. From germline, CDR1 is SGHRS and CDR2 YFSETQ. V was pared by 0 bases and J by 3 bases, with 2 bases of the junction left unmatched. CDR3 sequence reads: CASSLAQGATDTQYF. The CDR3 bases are TGCGCCAGCAGCTTGGCACAGGGGGCAACAGATACGCAGTATTTT.

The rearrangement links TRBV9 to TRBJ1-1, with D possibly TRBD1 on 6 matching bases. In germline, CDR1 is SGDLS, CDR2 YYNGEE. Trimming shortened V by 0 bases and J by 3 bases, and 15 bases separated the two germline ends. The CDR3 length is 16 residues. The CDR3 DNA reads TGTGCCAGCAGCGTAGCCTTAGGGGGGGTGGACACTGAAGCTTTCTTT. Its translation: CASSVALGGVDTEAFF.

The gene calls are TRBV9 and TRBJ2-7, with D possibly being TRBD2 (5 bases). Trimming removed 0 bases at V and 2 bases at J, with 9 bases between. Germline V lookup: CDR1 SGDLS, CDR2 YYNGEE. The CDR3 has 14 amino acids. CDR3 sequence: CASSVAGETYEQYF. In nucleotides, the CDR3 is TGTGCCAGCAGCGTAGCTGGGGAGACCTACGAGCAGTACTTC.

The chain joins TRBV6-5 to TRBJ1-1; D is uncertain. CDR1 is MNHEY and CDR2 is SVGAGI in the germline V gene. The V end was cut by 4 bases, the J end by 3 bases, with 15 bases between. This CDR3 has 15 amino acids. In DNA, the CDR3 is TGTGCCAGCAGTTTCCTACCTAGCTTGGACACTGAAGCTTTCTTT. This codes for CASSFLPSLDTEAFF.

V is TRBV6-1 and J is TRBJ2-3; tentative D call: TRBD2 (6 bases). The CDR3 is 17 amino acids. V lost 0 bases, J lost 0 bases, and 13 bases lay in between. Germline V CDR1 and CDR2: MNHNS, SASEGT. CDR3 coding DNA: TGTGCCAGCAGTGAAGCGGGGTGGGGGACTAGCACAGATACGCAGTATTTT. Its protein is CASSEAGWGTSTDTQYF.

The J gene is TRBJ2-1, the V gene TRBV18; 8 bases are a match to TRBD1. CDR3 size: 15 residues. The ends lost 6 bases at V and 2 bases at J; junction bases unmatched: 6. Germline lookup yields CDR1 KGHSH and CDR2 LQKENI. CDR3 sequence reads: CASSQGQETYNEQFF. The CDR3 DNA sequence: TGTGCCAGCTCCCAGGGACAGGAGACCTACAATGAGCAGTTCTTC.

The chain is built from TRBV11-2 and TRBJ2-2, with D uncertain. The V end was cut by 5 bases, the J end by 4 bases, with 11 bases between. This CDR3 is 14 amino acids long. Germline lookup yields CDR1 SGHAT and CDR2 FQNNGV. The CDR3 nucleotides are TGTGCCAGCAGCCCCAATTCGATCACCGGGGAGCTGTTTTTT. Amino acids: CASSPNSITGELFF. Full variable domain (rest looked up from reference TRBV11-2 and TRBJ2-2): EAGVAQSPRYKIIEKRQSVAFWCNPISGHATLYWYQQILGQGPKLLIQFQNNGVVDDSQLPKDRFSAERLKGVDSTLKIQPAKLEDSAVYLCASSPNSITGELFFGEGSRLTVL.

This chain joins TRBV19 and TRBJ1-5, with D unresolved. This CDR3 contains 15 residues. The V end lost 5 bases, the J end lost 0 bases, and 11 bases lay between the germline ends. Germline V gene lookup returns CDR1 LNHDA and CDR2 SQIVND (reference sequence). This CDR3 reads CASSDSGLSNQPQHF. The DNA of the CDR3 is TGTGCCAGTAGTGATTCCGGACTTAGCAATCAGCCCCAGCATTTT.

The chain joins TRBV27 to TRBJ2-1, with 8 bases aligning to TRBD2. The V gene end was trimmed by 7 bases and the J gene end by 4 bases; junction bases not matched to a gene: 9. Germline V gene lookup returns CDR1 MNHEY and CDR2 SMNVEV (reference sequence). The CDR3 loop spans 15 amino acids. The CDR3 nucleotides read TGTGCCAGCAACCTATCGGGGGGGGCATACAATGAGCAGTTCTTC. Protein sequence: CASNLSGGAYNEQFF.